The 18 T cell receptor beta chains below come from one sample, sequenced in a study of molecular identifiers for immune sequencing clone quantification. TCRdb re-analysed the PCR reads in MiXCR, keeping a single row per CDR3 protein. The profile shows 400,000 to 600,000 distinct CDR3 sequences, 20% to 25% of them singletons. The sequencing sample was made of naive CD8+ T cells from blood, with Jurkat cell RNA spiked in. Subset of the sample: FACS-sorted CD8+CD4-CCR7+CD45RA+ naive T cells. Every receptor here comes from a human donor in good health. Some libraries in this study had Jurkat cell RNA spiked in.

There are a few counts of this clonotype. V gene TRBV4-3 combines with J gene TRBJ1-2; tentative D call: TRBD1 (5 bases). The CDR3 loop spans 13 amino acids. Trimming removed 1 base at V and 7 bases at J, with 10 bases between. The germline V gene encodes CDR1 LGHNA and CDR2 YSLEER. The CDR3: CASSQGARGGYTF. CDR3 DNA sequence: TGCGCCAGCAGCCAAGGGGCTAGGGGTGGCTACACCTTC.

The V gene is TRBV6-5, the J gene TRBJ2-5; TRBD2 matches 7 bases. In germline, CDR1 is MNHEY, CDR2 SVGAGI. This CDR3 is 15 amino acids long. The V segment lost 2 bases and the J segment 2 bases; nucleotides outside the gene matches: 5. CDR3 DNA sequence: TGTGCCAGCAGTTACGGGGGGGTTAGTCAAGAGACCCAGTACTTC. This sequence encodes CASSYGGVSQETQYF.

This clonotype was observed at least ten times. The chain carries TRBV29-1 and TRBJ2-3, with TRBD2 matching over 14 bases. The CDR3 sequence is 16 residues long. Germline loops: CDR1 SQVTM, CDR2 ANQGSEA. J was trimmed by 0 bases and V by 6 bases; bases with no gene match: 5. CDR3 sequence: CSVEGLAGVSTDTQYF. CDR3 nucleotide sequence: TGCAGCGTCGAGGGACTAGCGGGAGTAAGCACAGATACGCAGTATTTT.

In its sample, this clonotype was seen many times. The V call is TRBV29-1, the J call TRBJ2-3; D is perhaps TRBD2 (5 bases). V lost 3 bases, J lost 3 bases, and 7 bases lay in between. The CDR3 is made up of 12 amino acids. In germline, CDR1 is SQVTM, CDR2 ANQGSEA. CDR3 sequence (DNA): TGCAGCGTTGAGAGGGAGACAGATACGCAGTATTTT. This codes for CSVERETDTQYF.

This clonotype was counted ten times or more. This rearrangement joins TRBV20-1 to TRBJ2-4; D unresolved. The germline V gene encodes CDR1 DFQATT and CDR2 SNEGSKA (reference sequence). Trimming left V 3 bases short and J 10 bases short, with 10 bases between. The CDR3 is 11 residues long. CDR3 protein: CSARSKVIQYF. The CDR3 coding sequence is TGCAGTGCTAGGTCCAAAGTGATTCAGTACTTC.

A note on this clonotype: This may arise from a read error, as a much more abundant clone is one base away. This sequence joins TRBV13 and TRBJ2-7; TRBD2 aligns across 10 bases. The CDR3 contains 14 residues. Per germline, CDR1 PRHDT and CDR2 FYEKMQ (reference sequence). In DNA form, the CDR3 reads TGTGCCGGCAGCTTTATACTAGCGGGGAGAGAGCAGTACTTC. It translates to CAGSFILAGREQYF. The whole variable domain, remainder taken from reference TRBV13 and TRBJ2-7, is AAGVIQSPRHLIKEKRETATLKCYPIPRHDTVYWYQQGPGQDPQFLISFYEKMQSDKGSIPDRFSAQQFSDYHSELNMSSLELGDSALYFCAGSFILAGREQYFGPGTRLTVT.

Notes on this clonotype: This clone may be a read error of a much larger clone one base away. The chain carries TRBV2 and TRBJ1-1; 9 bases align to TRBD1. Per the germline V gene, CDR1 is SNHLY and CDR2 is FYNNEI. The length of the CDR3 is 14 residues. Unmatched junction bases numbered 7, after V lost 8 bases and J lost 3 bases. CDR3 sequence (DNA): TGTGCCAGCGGGGAACAGGGGGCGGACACTGAAGCTTTCTTT. This translates into CASGEQGADTEAFF.

This clonotype was observed at least ten times. The chain recombines TRBV6-5 with TRBJ2-7; maybe TRBD2 (5 bases). Germline V gives CDR1 MNHEY, CDR2 SVGAGI. V lost 6 bases and J 4 bases, leaving 13 bases between the germline ends. This CDR3 contains 13 residues. CDR3 nucleotides: TGTGCCAGCAGGTCGGGAACCCGATACGAGCAGTACTTC. Translating gives CASRSGTRYEQYF.

V and J are TRBV7-9 and TRBJ2-3, with 9 bases lining up with TRBD2. Losses at the gene ends were 1 base for V and 2 bases for J; bases not matched to a gene: 10. CDR1 and CDR2 (germline): SEHNR, FQNEAQ (reference sequence). The CDR3 extends over 18 amino acids. The CDR3 coding sequence is TGTGCCAGCAGCTTAGAAGGGACTAGCCACCTCTTCACAGATACGCAGTATTTT. It yields the protein CASSLEGTSHLFTDTQYF.

This clonotype was recorded at least ten times. The chain is built from TRBV25-1 and TRBJ2-6; D unresolved. Looked up from germline, CDR1 is MGHDK and CDR2 is SYGVNS. The CDR3 is made up of 14 amino acids. The ends were cut back, 6 bases at V and 0 bases at J, with 6 bases in the middle. CDR3 sequence (DNA): TGTGCCAGCAGGGCAGACTCTGGGGCCAACGTCCTGACTTTC. Its translation: CASRADSGANVLTF. The full variable domain, with the rest looked up from reference TRBV25-1 and TRBJ2-6, is EADIYQTPRYLVIGTGKKITLECSQTMGHDKMYWYQQDPGMELHLIHYSYGVNSTEKGDLSSESTVSRIRTEHFPLTLESARPSHTSQYLCASRADSGANVLTFGAGSRLTVL.

Comments on this clonotype: A much larger clone differs from this one at a single base, so this may be a read error. The genes are TRBV5-1 and TRBJ2-7; D might be TRBD1 or TRBD2, each matching 5 bases. V lost 0 bases, J lost 5 bases, and 18 bases lay in between. CDR1 is SGHRS, CDR2 YFSETQ, per germline. The CDR3 has 16 amino acids. This chain's CDR3 is CASSLGAGTDYDEQYF. The CDR3 nucleotides are TGCGCCAGCAGCTTGGGGGCAGGGACGGATTATGACGAGCAGTACTTC.

The table lists this clonotype with a few counts. The rearrangement links TRBV4-1 to TRBJ2-3; D uncertain. In germline, CDR1 is MGHRA, CDR2 YSYEKL. Trimming took 0 bases from V and 6 from J, leaving 13 bases between them. The CDR3 is made up of 15 amino acids. CDR3 region: CASSQDYPTMDTQYF. The CDR3 DNA sequence: TGCGCCAGCAGCCAAGACTACCCCACGATGGATACGCAGTATTTT.

There are a few counts of this clonotype. Here the CDR3 DNA reads TGTGCCAGCAGTTCCACGGGGACAGGGATTGAAATGAACACTGAAGCTTTCTTT. It translates to CASSSTGTGIEMNTEAFF. J is TRBJ1-1 and V is TRBV28; 9 bases match TRBD1. V trimming: 4 bases; J trimming: 0 bases; junction bases outside the gene matches: 12. The CDR3 contains 18 residues. From germline, CDR1 is MDHEN and CDR2 SYDVKM.

This clonotype was found a few times. The chain couples TRBV28 to TRBJ2-7, with a weak D call TRBD1 (6 bases). CDR3 length equals 12 residues. Per the germline V gene, CDR1 is MDHEN and CDR2 is SYDVKM. Trimming shortened V by 3 bases and J by 5 bases, and 8 bases separated the two germline ends. The CDR3 nucleotides are TGTGCCAGCAGTTTTGGGGACAACGAGCAGTACTTC. It specifies CASSFGDNEQYF.

This clonotype was seen a handful of times. CDR3 coding DNA: TGCAGTGCTAGAGAGACGGGATCACCTTATAGCAATCAGCCCCAGCATTTT. It encodes CSARETGSPYSNQPQHF. This chain connects TRBV20-1 to TRBJ1-5; no clear D. Germline V gene data show CDR1 as DFQATT and CDR2 as SNEGSKA (reference sequence). Trimming removed 0 bases from V and 0 bases from J, with 15 bases in between. The CDR3 covers 17 residues.

The table lists this clonotype with many counts. The J gene is TRBJ2-7, the V gene TRBV4-3; D perhaps matches TRBD1 (6 bases). CDR1 is LGHNA, CDR2 YSLEER, per germline. CDR3 size: 16 residues. V was clipped by 1 base and J by 2 bases, with 15 bases between them. The CDR3 sequence is CASSQGGQASTYEQYF. Written as DNA, the CDR3 is TGCGCCAGCAGCCAAGGGGGGCAGGCGTCCACCTACGAGCAGTACTTC.

Of note for this clonotype: One base away lies a much larger clone, so this may be a sequencing read error. The chain links TRBV12-3 or TRBV12-4 to TRBJ2-5; no reliable D call. With 5 bases removed from V and 2 bases from J, the gap between germline ends came to 15 bases. The CDR3 extends over 15 amino acids. CDR3 coding DNA: TGTGCCAGCAGTCCCGGAAAGGTGAAGCAAGAGACCCAGTACTTC. It specifies CASSPGKVKQETQYF.

The chain employs TRBV27 and TRBJ2-3; 9 nucleotides line up with TRBD2. CDR1 and CDR2 (germline): MNHEY, SMNVEV (reference sequence). V shed 6 bases, J shed 3 bases, and the junction held 13 bases outside the gene matches. The CDR3 contains 17 residues. CDR3 coding DNA: TGTGCCAGCAGCAACACGGTAGCGGGAGCTGCAACAGATACGCAGTATTTT. This gives the protein CASSNTVAGAATDTQYF.